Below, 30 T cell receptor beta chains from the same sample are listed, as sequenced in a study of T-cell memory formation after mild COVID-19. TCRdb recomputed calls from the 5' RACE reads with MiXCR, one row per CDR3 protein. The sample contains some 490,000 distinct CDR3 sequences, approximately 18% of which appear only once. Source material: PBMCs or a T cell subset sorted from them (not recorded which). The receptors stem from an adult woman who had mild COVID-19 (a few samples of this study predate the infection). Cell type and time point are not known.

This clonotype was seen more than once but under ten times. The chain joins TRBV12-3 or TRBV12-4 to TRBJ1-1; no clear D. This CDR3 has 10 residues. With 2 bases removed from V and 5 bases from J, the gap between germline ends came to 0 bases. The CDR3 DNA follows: TGTGCCAGCAGTTTAACTGAAGCTTTCTTT. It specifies CASSLTEAFF.

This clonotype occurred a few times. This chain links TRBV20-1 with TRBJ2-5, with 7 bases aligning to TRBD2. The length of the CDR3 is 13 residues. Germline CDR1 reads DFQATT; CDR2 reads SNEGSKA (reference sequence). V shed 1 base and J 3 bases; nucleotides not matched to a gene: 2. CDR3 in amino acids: CSARVGGEETQYF. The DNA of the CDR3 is TGCAGTGCTAGAGTTGGGGGGGAAGAGACCCAGTACTTC.

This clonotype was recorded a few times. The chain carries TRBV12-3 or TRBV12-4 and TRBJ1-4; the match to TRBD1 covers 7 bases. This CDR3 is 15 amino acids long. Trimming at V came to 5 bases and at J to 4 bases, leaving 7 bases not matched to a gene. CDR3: CASSSRTGVNEKLFF. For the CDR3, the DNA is TGTGCCAGCAGTAGTAGGACAGGAGTTAATGAAAAACTGTTTTTT.

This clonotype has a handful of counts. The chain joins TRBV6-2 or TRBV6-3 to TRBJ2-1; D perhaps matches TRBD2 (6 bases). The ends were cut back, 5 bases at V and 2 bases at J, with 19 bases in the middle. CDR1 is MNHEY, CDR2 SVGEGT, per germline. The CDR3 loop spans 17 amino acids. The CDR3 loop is CASSGSPGTVAYNEQFF. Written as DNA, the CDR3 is TGTGCCAGCAGTGGATCTCCCGGGACTGTGGCCTACAATGAGCAGTTCTTC.

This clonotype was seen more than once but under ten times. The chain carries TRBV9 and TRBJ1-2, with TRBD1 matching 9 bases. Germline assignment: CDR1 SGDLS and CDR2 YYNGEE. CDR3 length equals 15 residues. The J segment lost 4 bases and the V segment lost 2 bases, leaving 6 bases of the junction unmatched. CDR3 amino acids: CASSVGQGGVYGYTF. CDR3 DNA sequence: TGTGCCAGCAGCGTGGGACAGGGAGGAGTCTATGGCTACACCTTC.

CDR3 nucleotide sequence: TGCGCCAGCAGCTTGGGGGCCCCCTACGAGCAGTACTTC. Protein: CASSLGAPYEQYF. The chain couples TRBV5-1 to TRBJ2-7; D ambiguous. In germline, CDR1 is SGHRS, CDR2 YFSETQ. The V and J ends lost 0 bases and 2 bases respectively, with 6 bases between them. The CDR3 runs 13 residues.

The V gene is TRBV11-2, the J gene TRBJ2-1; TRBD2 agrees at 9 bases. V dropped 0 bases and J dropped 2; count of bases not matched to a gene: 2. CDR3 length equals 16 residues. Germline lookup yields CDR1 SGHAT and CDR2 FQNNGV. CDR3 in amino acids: CASSLERGGAYNEQFF. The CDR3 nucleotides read TGTGCCAGCAGCTTAGAACGCGGGGGGGCCTACAATGAGCAGTTCTTC. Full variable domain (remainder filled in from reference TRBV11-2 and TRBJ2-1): EAGVAQSPRYKIIEKRQSVAFWCNPISGHATLYWYQQILGQGPKLLIQFQNNGVVDDSQLPKDRFSAERLKGVDSTLKIQPAKLEDSAVYLCASSLERGGAYNEQFFGPGTRLTVL.

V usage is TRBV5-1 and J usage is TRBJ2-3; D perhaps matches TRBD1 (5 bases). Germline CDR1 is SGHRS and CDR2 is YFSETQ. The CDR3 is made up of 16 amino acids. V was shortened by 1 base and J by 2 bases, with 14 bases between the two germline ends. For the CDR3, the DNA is TGCGCCAGCAGCTTGACAGGTGTCGGAAACACAGATACGCAGTATTTT. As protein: CASSLTGVGNTDTQYF.

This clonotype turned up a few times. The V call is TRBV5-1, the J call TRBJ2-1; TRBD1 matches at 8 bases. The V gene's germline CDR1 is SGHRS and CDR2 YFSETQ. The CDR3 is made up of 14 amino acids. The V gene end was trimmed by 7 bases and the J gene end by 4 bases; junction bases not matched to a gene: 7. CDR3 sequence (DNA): TGCGCCAGCTATGAGGACAGGGCTTACAATGAGCAGTTCTTC. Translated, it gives CASYEDRAYNEQFF. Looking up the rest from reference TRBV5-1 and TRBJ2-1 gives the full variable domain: KAGVTQTPRYLIKTRGQQVTLSCSPISGHRSVSWYQQTPGQGLQFLFEYFSETQRNKGNFPGRFSGRQFSNSRSEMNVSTLELGDSALYLCASYEDRAYNEQFFGPGTRLTVL.

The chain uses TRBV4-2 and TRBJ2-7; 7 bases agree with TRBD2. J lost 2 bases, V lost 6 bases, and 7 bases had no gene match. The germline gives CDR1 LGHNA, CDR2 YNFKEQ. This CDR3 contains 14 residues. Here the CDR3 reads CASSSAGKPYEQYF. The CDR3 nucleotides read TGTGCCAGCAGTTCAGCGGGGAAACCCTACGAGCAGTACTTC.

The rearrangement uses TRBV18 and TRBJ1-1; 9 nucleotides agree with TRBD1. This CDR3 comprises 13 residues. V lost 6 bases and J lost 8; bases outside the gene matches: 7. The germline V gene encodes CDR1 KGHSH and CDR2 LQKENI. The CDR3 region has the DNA TGTGCCAGCTCCCCCGGAGACAGGGGGGAAGCTTTCTTT. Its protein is CASSPGDRGEAFF. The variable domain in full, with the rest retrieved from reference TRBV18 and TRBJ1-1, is NAGVMQNPRHLVRRRGQEARLRCSPMKGHSHVYWYRQLPEEGLKFMVYLQKENIIDESGMPKERFSAEFPKEGPSILRIQQVVRGDSAAYFCASSPGDRGEAFFGQGTRLTVV.

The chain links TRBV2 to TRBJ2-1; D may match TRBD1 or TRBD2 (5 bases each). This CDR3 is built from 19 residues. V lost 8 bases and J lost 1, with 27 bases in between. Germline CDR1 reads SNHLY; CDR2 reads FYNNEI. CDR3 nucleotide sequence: TGTGCCAGCCCCCAAGGAGCTTCGGGGCTAGAGGTATCCTACAATGAGCAGTTCTTC. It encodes CASPQGASGLEVSYNEQFF.

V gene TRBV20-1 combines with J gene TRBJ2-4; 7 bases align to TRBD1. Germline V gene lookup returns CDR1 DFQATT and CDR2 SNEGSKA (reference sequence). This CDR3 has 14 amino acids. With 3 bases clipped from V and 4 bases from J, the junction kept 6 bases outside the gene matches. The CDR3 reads CSASPGTVKNIQYF. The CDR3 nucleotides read TGCAGTGCTAGCCCCGGGACAGTGAAAAACATTCAGTACTTC.

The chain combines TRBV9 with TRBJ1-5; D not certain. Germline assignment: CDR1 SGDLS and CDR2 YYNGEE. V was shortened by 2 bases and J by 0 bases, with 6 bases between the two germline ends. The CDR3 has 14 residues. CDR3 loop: CASSVGYSNQPQHF. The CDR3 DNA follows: TGTGCCAGCAGCGTCGGGTATAGCAATCAGCCCCAGCATTTT.

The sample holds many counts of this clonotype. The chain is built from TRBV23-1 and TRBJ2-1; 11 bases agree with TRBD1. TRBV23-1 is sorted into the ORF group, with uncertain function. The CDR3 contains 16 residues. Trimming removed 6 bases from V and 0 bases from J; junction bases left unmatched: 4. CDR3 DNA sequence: TGCGCCAGCAGAGGACAGGGGGCCATCTCCTACAATGAGCAGTTCTTC. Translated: CASRGQGAISYNEQFF.

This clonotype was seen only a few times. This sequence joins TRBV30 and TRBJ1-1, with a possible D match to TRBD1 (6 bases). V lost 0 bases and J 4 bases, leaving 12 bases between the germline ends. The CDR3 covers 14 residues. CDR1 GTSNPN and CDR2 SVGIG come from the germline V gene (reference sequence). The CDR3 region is CAWSVGGSGTEAFF. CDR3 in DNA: TGTGCCTGGAGTGTAGGGGGGTCCGGCACTGAAGCTTTCTTT. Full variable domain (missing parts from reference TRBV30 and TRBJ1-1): SQTIHQWPATLVQPVGSPLSLECTVEGTSNPNLYWYRQAAGRGLQLLFYSVGIGQISSEVPQNLSASRPQDRQFILSSKKLLLSDSGFYLCAWSVGGSGTEAFFGQGTRLTVV.

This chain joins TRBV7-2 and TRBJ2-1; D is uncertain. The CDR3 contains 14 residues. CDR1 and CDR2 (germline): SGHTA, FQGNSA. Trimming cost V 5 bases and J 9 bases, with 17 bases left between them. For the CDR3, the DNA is TGTGCCAGCAGCCCGGTCGGGTCTCTCGGTGAGCAGTTCTTC. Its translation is CASSPVGSLGEQFF.

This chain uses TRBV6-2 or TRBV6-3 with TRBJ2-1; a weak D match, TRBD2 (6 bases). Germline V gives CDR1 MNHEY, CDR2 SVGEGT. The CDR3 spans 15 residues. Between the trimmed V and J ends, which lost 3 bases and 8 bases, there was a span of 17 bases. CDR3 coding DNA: TGTGCCAGCAGTTATGGTGCCCTTAGCGGCCATGAGCAGTTCTTC. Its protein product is CASSYGALSGHEQFF.

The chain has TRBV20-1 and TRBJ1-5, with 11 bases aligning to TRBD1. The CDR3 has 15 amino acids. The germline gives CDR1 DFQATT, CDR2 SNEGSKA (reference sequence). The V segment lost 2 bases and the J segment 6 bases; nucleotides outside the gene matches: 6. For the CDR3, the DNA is TGCAGTGCTAGACCCCTGGGACAGGGGGTTCAGCCCCAGCATTTT. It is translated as CSARPLGQGVQPQHF.

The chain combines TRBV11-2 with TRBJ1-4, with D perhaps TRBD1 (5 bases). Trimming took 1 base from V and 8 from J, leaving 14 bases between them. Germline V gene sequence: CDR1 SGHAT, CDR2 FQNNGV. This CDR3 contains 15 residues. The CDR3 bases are TGTGCCAGCAGCTTAGGTCAGGGTGGTGGCGAAAAACTGTTTTTT. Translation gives CASSLGQGGGEKLFF.

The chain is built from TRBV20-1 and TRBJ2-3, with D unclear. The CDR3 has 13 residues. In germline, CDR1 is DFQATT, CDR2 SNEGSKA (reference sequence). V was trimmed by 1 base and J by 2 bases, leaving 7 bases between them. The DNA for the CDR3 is TGCAGTGCTAGAGGGCGGTTCACAGATACGCAGTATTTT. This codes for CSARGRFTDTQYF.

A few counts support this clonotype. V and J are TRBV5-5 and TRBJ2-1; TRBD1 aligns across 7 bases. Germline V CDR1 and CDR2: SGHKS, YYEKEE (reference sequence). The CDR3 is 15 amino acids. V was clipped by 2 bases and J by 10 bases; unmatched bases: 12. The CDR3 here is CASSLGIAGGNEQFF. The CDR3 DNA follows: TGTGCCAGCAGCTTAGGTATAGCAGGGGGTAACGAGCAGTTCTTC.

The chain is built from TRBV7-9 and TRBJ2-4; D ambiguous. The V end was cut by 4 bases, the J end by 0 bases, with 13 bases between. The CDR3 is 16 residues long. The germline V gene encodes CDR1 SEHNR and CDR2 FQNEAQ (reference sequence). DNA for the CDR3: TGTGCCAGCAGCTCATCAACATACTTAGCCAAAAACATTCAGTACTTC. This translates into CASSSSTYLAKNIQYF. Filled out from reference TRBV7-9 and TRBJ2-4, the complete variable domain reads DTGVSQNPRHKITKRGQNVTFRCDPISEHNRLYWYRQTLGQGPEFLTYFQNEAQLEKSRLLSDRFSAERPKGSFSTLEIQRTEQGDSAMYLCASSSSTYLAKNIQYFGAGTRLSVL.

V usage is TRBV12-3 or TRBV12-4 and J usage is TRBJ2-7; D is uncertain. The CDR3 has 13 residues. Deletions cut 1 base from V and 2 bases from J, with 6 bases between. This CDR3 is CASSLGDAYEQYF. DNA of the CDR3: TGTGCCAGCAGTTTAGGTGATGCCTACGAGCAGTACTTC.

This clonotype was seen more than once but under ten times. CDR3 sequence reads: CASSPRLAGSTDTQYF. The CDR3 coding sequence is TGTGCCAGCAGCCCCAGACTAGCGGGAAGCACAGATACGCAGTATTTT. The gene calls are TRBV7-2 and TRBJ2-3; TRBD2 agrees at 11 bases. Trimming cost V 5 bases and J 0 bases; bases outside gene matches: 4. The CDR3 runs to 16 residues. Germline CDR1 and CDR2: SGHTA and FQGNSA.

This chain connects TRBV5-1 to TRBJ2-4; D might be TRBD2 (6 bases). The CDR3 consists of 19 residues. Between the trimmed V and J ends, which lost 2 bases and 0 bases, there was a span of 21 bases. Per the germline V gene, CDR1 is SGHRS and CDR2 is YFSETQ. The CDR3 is CASSLTPGGLPRAKNIQYF. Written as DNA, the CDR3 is TGCGCCAGCAGCTTAACCCCCGGGGGACTCCCGCGAGCCAAAAACATTCAGTACTTC.

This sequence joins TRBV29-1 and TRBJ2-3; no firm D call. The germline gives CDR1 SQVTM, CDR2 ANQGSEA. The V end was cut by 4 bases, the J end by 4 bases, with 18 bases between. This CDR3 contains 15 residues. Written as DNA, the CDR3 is TGCAGCGTTGGCCGAGTTGGGGTTTGGGCAGATACGCAGTATTTT. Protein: CSVGRVGVWADTQYF.

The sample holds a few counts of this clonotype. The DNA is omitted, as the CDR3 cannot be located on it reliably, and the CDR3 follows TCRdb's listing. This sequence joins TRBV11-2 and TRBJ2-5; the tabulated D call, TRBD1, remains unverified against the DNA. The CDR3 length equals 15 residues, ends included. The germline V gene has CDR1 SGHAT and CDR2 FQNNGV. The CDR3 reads CASSFGPGIVETQYF.

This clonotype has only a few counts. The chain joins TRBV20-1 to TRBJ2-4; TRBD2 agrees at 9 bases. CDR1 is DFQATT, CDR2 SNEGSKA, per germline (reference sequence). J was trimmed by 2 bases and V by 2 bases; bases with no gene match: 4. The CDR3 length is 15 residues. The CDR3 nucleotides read TGCAGTGCTAGATATGCGGGGGGGCCCAAAAACATTCAGTACTTC. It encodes CSARYAGGPKNIQYF.

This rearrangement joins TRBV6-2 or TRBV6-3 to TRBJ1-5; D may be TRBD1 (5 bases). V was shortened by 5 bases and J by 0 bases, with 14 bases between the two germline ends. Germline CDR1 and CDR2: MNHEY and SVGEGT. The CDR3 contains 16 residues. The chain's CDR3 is CASSPFQTVSNQPQHF. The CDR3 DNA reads TGTGCCAGCAGTCCCTTCCAGACAGTTAGCAATCAGCCCCAGCATTTT.